The rows below give T cell receptor beta chains drawn from one sample of a study of cytomegalovirus exposure and HLA in healthy donors. Profiled with immunoSEQ multiplex PCR; TCRdb holds only in-frame clones, not every one. The sample lists hundreds of thousands of clones, approximately 88% occurring once. The sequencing sample was made of PBMCs. Every receptor here comes from a boy aged 2 to 10 in good health and CMV-seronegative. CDR3s include the opening cysteine and the closing phenylalanine or tryptophan.

>TRBV27
CASSLYRGVSNTGELFF
>TRBV6-5
CASSGLAGSGETQYF
>TRBV30
CAWRGYNSPLHF
>TRBV5-6
CASSPGQGGEKLFF
>TRBV2
CASSESEGDEQYF
>TRBV9
CASSTSSGGAYEQFF
>TRBV5-4
CASSLGRNNEQFF
>TRBV19
CASSTGQRSYNEQFF
>TRBV30
CAWSWREVDEQYF
>TRBV10-1
CASSAPNNEQYF
>TRBV7-7
CASSLAQNTEAFF
>TRBV6-5
CASSSGTGENTEAFF
>TRBV6-5
CASSYSKRGGYTF
>TRBV13
CASSSSGTGLEAFF
>TRBV21-1
CASSKALQFLAKNIQYF
>TRBV5-1
CASSSWGQGDGYTF
>TRBV6-5
CASQGTGGYTF
>TRBV5-4
CASSHRDSGNTIYF
>TRBV2
CASSWDIISNQPQHF
>TRBV2
CASSEFSGGREKLFF
>TRBV6-6
CASSPPGQGAYGYTF
>TRBV18
CASSPTGGDEKLFF
>TRBV19
CASSLSGQGTETQYF
>TRBV7-9
CASSLQGLETQYF
>TRBV30
CACPSVISTDTQYF
>TRBV6-5
CASSGPGQGVEKLFF
>TRBV14
CASSQDKQGIYEQYF
>TRBV27
CASAQGSYNEQFF
>TRBV27
CASSSTGDSYNEQFF
>TRBV18
CASSPLDDIFPQHF
>TRBV19
CASSSGRSSYNEQFF
>TRBV5-1
CASSLEVGTVNYGYTF
>TRBV5-8
CASSFTGAEQYF
>TRBV19
CASTPRDSNTEAFF
>TRBV29-1
CSVEVGGRGACEQYF
>TRBV9
CASSVSGGGLTDTQYF
>TRBV7-8
CASSLPPRYEQYF
>TRBV30
CAWSEGLAAGELFF
>TRBV7-9
CASSPSQDTEAFF
>TRBV30
CAWSTSRTSGSPDTQYF
>TRBV6-1
CASKRGLAEAFF
>TRBV19
CASSEVAGQSTDTQYF
>TRBV11-2
CASSLAPPVSTNEKLFF
>TRBV7-9
CASSSELAGHNEQFF
>TRBV5-5
CASSYGQHYEQYF
>TRBV30
CAWRGRATTGELFF
>TRBV5-1
CASSLVAGEDTQYF
>TRBV5-1
CASSISGRATDTQYF
>TRBV5-1
CASSWDSGGVYQETQYF
>TRBV7-9
CASSLGSLQGRAEAFF